This TCR beta chain was obtained from a study of blood T cell repertoires in COVID-19. The data were produced by immunoSEQ multiplex PCR, yet TCRdb's version contains in-frame clones alone and is incomplete. The repertoire includes under 250,000 clones, roughly 80% of them detected once, and 7.5% to 9% sits in the top ten. Per germline, CDR1 MGHRA and CDR2 YSYEKL. Trimming pared 0 bases from V and 2 bases from J, leaving 8 bases between. There are 16 residues in the CDR3. This clonotype originated in a woman over 75 with acute or convalescent COVID-19. The chain has TRBV4-1 and TRBJ2-6; D is undetermined. The sample taken for sequencing was peripheral blood. The CDR3 reads CASSQDWQPGANVLTF. CDR3 nucleotides: TGCGCCAGCAGCCAAGATTGGCAACCTGGGGCCAACGTCCTGACTTTC.